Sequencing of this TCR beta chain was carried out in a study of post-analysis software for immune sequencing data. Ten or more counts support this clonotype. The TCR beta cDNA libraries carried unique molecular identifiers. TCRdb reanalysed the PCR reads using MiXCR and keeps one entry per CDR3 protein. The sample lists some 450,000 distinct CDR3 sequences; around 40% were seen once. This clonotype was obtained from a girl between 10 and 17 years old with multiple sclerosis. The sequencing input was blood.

CDR3 DNA sequence: TGTGCCAGCAGTGGGGGACCAACCGGGGCTTCCCCTCTCTACGAGCAGTACTTC. Amino acid sequence: CASSGGPTGASPLYEQYF. The V call is TRBV28, the J call TRBJ2-7; D may correspond to TRBD1 or TRBD2 (5 bases each). This CDR3 region has 18 residues. Germline CDR1 reads MDHEN; CDR2 reads SYDVKM. Deletions cut 5 bases from V and 3 bases from J, with 26 bases between.